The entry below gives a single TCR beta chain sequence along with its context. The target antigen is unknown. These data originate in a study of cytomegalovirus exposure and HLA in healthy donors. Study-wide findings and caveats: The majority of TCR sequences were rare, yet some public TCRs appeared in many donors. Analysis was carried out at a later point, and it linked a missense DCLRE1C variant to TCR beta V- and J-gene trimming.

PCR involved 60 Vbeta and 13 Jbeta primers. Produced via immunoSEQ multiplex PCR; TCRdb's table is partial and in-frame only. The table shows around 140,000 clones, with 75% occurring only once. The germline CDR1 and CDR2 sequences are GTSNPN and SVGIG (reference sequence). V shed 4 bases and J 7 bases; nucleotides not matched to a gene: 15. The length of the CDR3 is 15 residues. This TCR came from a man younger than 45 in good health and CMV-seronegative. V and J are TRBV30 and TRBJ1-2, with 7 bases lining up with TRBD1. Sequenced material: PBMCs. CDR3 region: CAWNLGGASLRGYTF. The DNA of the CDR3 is TGTGCCTGGAATTTAGGGGGCGCTAGCCTGCGTGGCTACACCTTC.